The 10 T cell receptor beta chains in this list originate from one sample, sequenced in a study of CD8 T cells in ankylosing spondylitis. MiXCR, applied by TCRdb to the 5' RACE reads, yields one record per CDR3 protein. Of 200,000 to 300,000 distinct CDR3 sequences in the sample, over 9.5% were seen once. The sample taken for sequencing was blood, either unsorted or a sorted T cell fraction (not recorded which). These receptors came from a male donor with ankylosing spondylitis or in good health (not recorded which).

This clonotype was seen ten or more times. This sequence joins TRBV10-2 and TRBJ2-7; unclear D gene. The CDR3 spans 9 residues. The V gene lost 7 bases and the J gene lost 6 bases, with 4 bases spanning the gap. From germline, CDR1 is WSHSY and CDR2 SAAADI. CDR3 region: CASKGEQYF. The DNA of the CDR3 is TGCGCCAGCAAGGGCGAGCAGTACTTC.

This clonotype appeared many times. J is TRBJ2-2 and V is TRBV7-7, with no clear D. Between the trimmed V and J ends, which lost 3 bases and 6 bases, there was a span of 5 bases. Germline V gives CDR1 SSHAT, CDR2 FNYEAQ (reference sequence). This CDR3 contains 12 residues. CDR3 in amino acids: CASSLSPGELFF. CDR3 sequence (DNA): TGTGCCAGCAGCTTGAGTCCCGGGGAGCTGTTTTTT. Variable domain in full (rest from reference TRBV7-7 and TRBJ2-2): GAGVSQSPRYKVTKRGQDVTLRCDPISSHATLYWYQQALGQGPEFLTYFNYEAQPDKSGLPSDRFSAERPEGSISTLTIQRTEQRDSAMYRCASSLSPGELFFGEGSRLTVL.

This clonotype appeared many times. This sequence joins TRBV12-3 or TRBV12-4 and TRBJ2-1; D may be TRBD1 or TRBD2 (5 bases each). Deletions cut 6 bases from V and 2 bases from J, with 14 bases between. This CDR3 comprises 15 residues. The CDR3 DNA sequence: TGTGCCAGCAGGGCAGGGTCCGGGGCCTACAATGAGCAGTTCTTC. The encoded protein is CASRAGSGAYNEQFF.

A single count supports this clonotype. A much bigger clone sits one base away, suggesting this may be a read error. This chain joins TRBV6-1 and TRBJ2-7; D is undetermined. Germline CDR1 reads MNHNS; CDR2 reads SASEGT. The CDR3 sequence is 11 residues long. The CDR3 DNA sequence: TGTGCCAGCAGGGCCGGAGACGAGCGGTACTTC. Protein: CASRAGDERYF.

Of note for this clonotype: At one boundary the junction diverges from the germline segment, which might be a read error. The chain employs TRBV3-1 and TRBJ2-6; tentatively, D is TRBD2 (6 bases). CDR3 length: 16 amino acids. From germline, CDR1 is LGHDT and CDR2 YNNKEL (reference sequence). The CDR3 nucleotides read TGTGCCAGCAGCCAGAAAGGCGGGACCGGGGCCACCGTCCTGACTTTC. As protein: CASSQKGGTGATVLTF.

This clonotype was seen ten or more times. The gene calls are TRBV11-2 and TRBJ2-3; TRBD2 agrees at 12 bases. V was pared by 3 bases and J by 3 bases, with 10 bases of the junction left unmatched. This CDR3 region has 18 residues. Germline V lookup: CDR1 SGHAT, CDR2 FQNNGV. The CDR3 region has the DNA TGTGCCAGCAGCTTTGGTCTAGCGGGAGGGTTTGGAACAGATACGCAGTATTTT. It codes for CASSFGLAGGFGTDTQYF.

This clonotype was seen ten or more times. The rearrangement links TRBV12-3 or TRBV12-4 to TRBJ2-3; D is perhaps TRBD1 (8 bases). The V end lost 2 bases, the J end lost 0 bases, and 24 bases lay between the germline ends. The CDR3 totals 20 residues. The DNA for the CDR3 is TGTGCCAGCAGTTTACATTTGGGGGGGACAGGAGGGAGTAGCACAGATACGCAGTATTTT. Translating gives CASSLHLGGTGGSSTDTQYF.

Ten or more counts support this clonotype. The V and J genes are TRBV2 and TRBJ2-5; TRBD2 aligns across 11 bases. V dropped 10 bases and J dropped 2; count of bases not matched to a gene: 12. The CDR3 is 16 amino acids. CDR1 is SNHLY and CDR2 is FYNNEI in the germline V gene. CDR3 bases: TGTGCCAACGGAGTAGCGGGAGGGCCGGGTCAAGAGACCCAGTACTTC. Encoded protein: CANGVAGGPGQETQYF.

In this sample, this clonotype turned up many times. The CDR3 loop is CASSVSVRGRGGTDTQYF. The CDR3 DNA sequence: TGTGCCAGCAGCGTATCGGTCAGGGGGCGTGGTGGCACAGATACGCAGTATTTT. This chain connects TRBV9 to TRBJ2-3, with 8 bases matching TRBD1. With V trimmed by 1 base and J by 1 base, 11 bases remained unmatched. The germline V gene has CDR1 SGDLS and CDR2 YYNGEE. The CDR3 contains 18 residues.

The sample holds many counts of this clonotype. The chain has TRBV19 and TRBJ2-5; D possibly corresponds to TRBD1 (8 bases). The CDR3 length is 15 residues. CDR1 and CDR2 (germline): LNHDA, SQIVND (reference sequence). Deletions cut 7 bases from V and 2 bases from J, with 17 bases between. DNA of the CDR3: TGTGCCAGTACCCCACAGGGGGGAGGGCAAGAGACCCAGTACTTC. Encoded protein: CASTPQGGGQETQYF.